Below, one T cell receptor (beta chain) is given with its context. The antigen remains undetermined. Tens of millions of PBMCs were counted before genomic DNA extraction. Generated by immunoSEQ multiplex PCR, the TCRdb table keeps only in-frame clones and is missing some. The table shows about 500,000 clones, with more than 70% occurring only once. The data were taken from a study of shared clonotypes between healthy human individuals. General observations from the study: Sampling involved blood alone; tissue repertoires likely differ.

The sequencing sample was made of PBMCs. This clonotype was obtained from a woman in her thirties or forties in good health. Some clones in this sample may be carry-over from other donors' samples.

CDR3 in DNA: TGTGCCAGCTCACCACTGCTAGCTAGCACAGATACGCAGTATTTT. Translating gives CASSPLLASTDTQYF. The chain is built from TRBV18 and TRBJ2-3, with a possible D match to TRBD2 (5 bases). Germline CDR1 reads KGHSH; CDR2 reads LQKENI. The CDR3 sequence is 15 residues long. The germline V and J ends were trimmed by 1 base and 0 bases, with 8 bases remaining between them.